These T cell receptor beta chains were read from a single sample in a study of blood T cell repertoires in COVID-19. Clones were read by immunoSEQ multiplex PCR, and TCRdb kept only the in-frame ones, dropping some. The sample records more than 200,000 clones, 85% to 90% being singletons. Sequencing was carried out using peripheral blood. These receptors were obtained from an elderly man with acute or convalescent COVID-19. Both conserved end residues are part of each CDR3. The D gene is left open where the match is weak. Only part of the rows carry a size: once, few, many, or a class if the clone is expanded.

CDR3 protein: CASSTGTATNEKLFF
CDR3 DNA: TGTGCCAGCAGCACGGGGACAGCCACTAATGAAAAACTGTTTTTT
V gene: TRBV11-3
clone size: few
J gene: TRBJ1-4
D gene: TRBD1

CDR3 protein: CASSPLPGWNYGYTF
CDR3 DNA: TGTGCCAGCAGCCCCCTGCCGGGATGGAACTATGGCTACACCTTC
V gene: TRBV11-3
clone size: few
J gene: TRBJ1-2
D gene: -

CDR3 protein: CASSQAYSNQETQYF
CDR3 DNA: TGTGCCAGCAGCCAAGCGTACTCGAACCAAGAGACCCAGTACTTC
V gene: TRBV4-2
clone size: -
J gene: TRBJ2-5
D gene: -

CDR3 protein: CASSLDTPPRDSRQFF
CDR3 DNA: TGTGCCAGCAGCTTAGATACCCCTCCCCGGGACAGCCGGCAGTTCTTC
V gene: TRBV11-2
clone size: -
J gene: TRBJ2-1
D gene: TRBD1

CDR3 protein: CAWSRDVSGNTIYF
CDR3 DNA: TGTGCCTGGAGTCGGGATGTCTCTGGAAACACCATATATTTT
V gene: TRBV30
clone size: -
J gene: TRBJ1-3
D gene: -

CDR3 protein: CASSRMTGPRTGELFF
CDR3 DNA: TGTGCCAGCTCCCGCATGACAGGGCCCCGAACCGGGGAGCTGTTTTTT
V gene: TRBV18
clone size: -
J gene: TRBJ2-2
D gene: TRBD1

CDR3 protein: CASSFQGQGNTEAFF
CDR3 DNA: TGTGCCAGCAGCTTTCAAGGACAGGGGAACACTGAAGCTTTCTTT
V gene: TRBV7-9
clone size: -
J gene: TRBJ1-1
D gene: TRBD1

CDR3 protein: CASSFVQNYNSPLHF
CDR3 DNA: TGTGCCAGCAGCTTCGTCCAGAACTATAATTCACCCCTCCACTTT
V gene: TRBV7-2
clone size: few
J gene: TRBJ1-6
D gene: -

CDR3 protein: CASNLRTENYGYTF
CDR3 DNA: TGTGCCAGCAACCTTAGGACAGAGAACTATGGCTACACCTTC
V gene: TRBV2
clone size: -
J gene: TRBJ1-2
D gene: -

CDR3 protein: CASSLAGTHAFGYTF
CDR3 DNA: TGTGCCAGCAGCTTGGCCGGGACACATGCTTTCGGCTACACCTTC
V gene: TRBV7-9
clone size: -
J gene: TRBJ1-2
D gene: -